The next 8 T cell receptor beta chains were all read from a single sample in a study of shared clonotypes between healthy human individuals. Sequenced by immunoSEQ multiplex PCR; TCRdb stores in-frame clones only, minus some. The data show over 2 million clones, roughly 95% seen once. Sequenced input: naive CD4+ T cells sorted from blood. Subset reported: CD45RA+ positively selected. The source is a man aged 18-30 years in good health.

This chain links TRBV9 with TRBJ2-3, with D tentatively TRBD1 or TRBD2 (5 bases each). Deletions cut 1 base from V and 2 bases from J, with 20 bases between. Germline CDR1 and CDR2: SGDLS and YYNGEE. CDR3 length: 18 amino acids. CDR3 protein: CASSVQAGGGRFTDTQYF. Here the CDR3 DNA reads TGTGCCAGCAGCGTACAGGCTGGGGGTGGGAGATTCACAGATACGCAGTATTTT.

The chain recombines TRBV5-1 with TRBJ1-2; D is unresolved. V was trimmed by 5 bases and J by 3 bases, leaving 5 bases between them. The CDR3 is made up of 11 amino acids. From germline, CDR1 is SGHRS and CDR2 YFSETQ. The CDR3 is CASRQDYGYTF. CDR3 DNA: TGCGCCAGCAGACAAGACTATGGCTACACCTTC.

The J gene is TRBJ2-3, the V gene TRBV7-6, with 11 positions matching TRBD1. Germline V gives CDR1 SGHVS, CDR2 FNYEAQ. Trimming removed 2 bases from V and 4 bases from J; junction bases left unmatched: 8. The CDR3 length is 17 residues. As DNA, the CDR3 is TGTGCCAGCAGCTTAACAGACCCGGGACAGGGGGCAGATACGCAGTATTTT. Amino acids: CASSLTDPGQGADTQYF. Using reference TRBV7-6 and TRBJ2-3 for the parts outside the CDR3, the full variable domain is GAGVSQSPRYKVTKRGQDVALRCDPISGHVSLYWYRQALGQGPEFLTYFNYEAQQDKSGLPNDRFSAERPEGSISTLTIQRTEQRDSAMYRCASSLTDPGQGADTQYFGPGTRLTVL.

The rearrangement links TRBV2 to TRBJ1-4; D is ambiguous. The CDR3 length is 16 residues. V gave up 8 bases and J gave up 7 bases, with 23 bases separating them. Looked up from germline, CDR1 is SNHLY and CDR2 is FYNNEI. The CDR3 DNA reads TGTGCCAGCCACGAGTTTCTCCCGACTAATGGTGAAAAACTGTTTTTT. Protein sequence: CASHEFLPTNGEKLFF.

V is TRBV11-2 and J is TRBJ1-1; D unresolved. Per the germline V gene, CDR1 is SGHAT and CDR2 is FQNNGV. With 4 bases removed from V and 6 bases from J, the gap between germline ends came to 18 bases. The CDR3 totals 15 residues. The CDR3 here is CASSWGGFQRAEAFF. The CDR3 bases are TGTGCCAGCAGCTGGGGTGGGTTCCAGAGGGCTGAAGCTTTCTTT.

This clone showed up just a few times. V gene TRBV5-1 combines with J gene TRBJ2-2; 7 bases agree with TRBD1. Germline V gene lookup returns CDR1 SGHRS and CDR2 YFSETQ. CDR3 length: 15 residues. V gave up 3 bases and J gave up 6 bases; unmatched junction bases: 8. As DNA, the CDR3 is TGCGCCAGCAGCTCGAGGGGGACAGATGCCGGGGAGCTGTTTTTT. Amino acid sequence: CASSSRGTDAGELFF.

This clone was counted a few times. The chain joins TRBV30 to TRBJ1-1, with 9 bases identical to TRBD1. V dropped 8 bases and J dropped 0; count of bases not matched to a gene: 4. Germline loops: CDR1 GTSNPN, CDR2 SVGIG (reference sequence). The length of the CDR3 is 13 residues. The CDR3 loop is CARGTGMNTEAFF. The DNA of the CDR3 is TGTGCCAGGGGGACAGGGATGAACACTGAAGCTTTCTTT. The full variable domain, rest sourced from reference TRBV30 and TRBJ1-1, is SQTIHQWPATLVQPVGSPLSLECTVEGTSNPNLYWYRQAAGRGLQLLFYSVGIGQISSEVPQNLSASRPQDRQFILSSKKLLLSDSGFYLCARGTGMNTEAFFGQGTRLTVV.

The chain couples TRBV10-3 to TRBJ2-2; no firm D call. Trimming removed 5 bases from V and 2 bases from J, with 9 bases in between. The CDR3 has 14 residues. Germline values: CDR1 ENHRY, CDR2 SYGVKD. The CDR3 DNA sequence: TGTGCCATCAGTCAAGGGTATAACACCGGGGAGCTGTTTTTT. Its translation: CAISQGYNTGELFF.